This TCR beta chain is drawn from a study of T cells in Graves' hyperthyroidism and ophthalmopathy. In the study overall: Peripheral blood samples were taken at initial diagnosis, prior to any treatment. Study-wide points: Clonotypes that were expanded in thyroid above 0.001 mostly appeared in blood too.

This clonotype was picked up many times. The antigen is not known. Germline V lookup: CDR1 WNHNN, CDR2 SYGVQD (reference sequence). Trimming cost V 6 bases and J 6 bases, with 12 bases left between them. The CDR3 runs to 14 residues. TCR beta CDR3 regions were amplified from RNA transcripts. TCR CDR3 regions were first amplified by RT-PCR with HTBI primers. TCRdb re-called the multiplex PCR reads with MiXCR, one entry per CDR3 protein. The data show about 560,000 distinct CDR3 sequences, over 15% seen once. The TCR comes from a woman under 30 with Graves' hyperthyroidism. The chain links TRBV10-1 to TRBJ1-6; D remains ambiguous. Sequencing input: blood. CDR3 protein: CASSEHRGNSPLHF. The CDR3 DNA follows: TGCGCCAGCAGCGAACATCGGGGTAATTCACCCCTCCACTTT.